This T cell receptor beta chain came from a study of Ad26.COV2.S vaccination and SARS-CoV-2 variants. Study as a whole: The authors gave Ad26.COV2.S intramuscularly, either once or twice 56 days apart. Whole-study results and caveats: Among vaccine recipients, spike-specific TCR breadth exceeded that of placebo recipients. Responses of T cells in total may have been underestimated by the TCR breadth and depth analyses.

Trimming cost V 5 bases and J 0 bases, with 23 bases left between them. CDR3 length equals 19 residues. CDR1 MNHEY and CDR2 SVGEGT come from the germline V gene. The treatment here: around 19 received Ad26.COV2.S at low or high dose, single or two shots; several received placebo; per-sample allocation not given. Each sample was drawn 63 days after the first injection (of vaccine or placebo). TCRdb's table, derived via immunoSEQ multiplex PCR, lists solely in-frame clones and lacks some. The top ten clones hold roughly 3.2% of a sample with approximately 420,000 clones, approximately 86% of them seen once. Notes on this clone: Its antigen remains unknown.

The material sequenced was peripheral blood, taken in a trial of Ad26.COV2.S vaccine versus placebo. This clonotype was obtained from a person between 18 and 59 years old who received the Ad26.COV2.S COVID-19 vaccine or a placebo. V usage is TRBV6-2 or TRBV6-3 and J usage is TRBJ1-5; D is perhaps TRBD1 (6 bases). In DNA, the CDR3 is TGTGCCAGCAGTCAAACCCGGGACACCCCATTACGTAGCAATCAGCCCCAGCATTTT. It translates to CASSQTRDTPLRSNQPQHF.